This entry is about one T cell receptor (beta chain). Clones were read by immunoSEQ multiplex PCR, and TCRdb kept only the in-frame ones, dropping some. The table shows a few hundred thousand clones, with 80% to 85% occurring only once. The data were obtained in a study of blood T cell repertoires in COVID-19. The cohort comprised adults aged about 18 to 100 years residing in 20 to 30 US areas. Allocation to cohorts depended on clinical history reported by the participants. The specimen sequenced was PBMCs or T cells enriched from blood (not recorded which). The TCR comes from a man aged 50 or older who had recovered from COVID-19.

CDR3 sequence (DNA): TGTGCCAGCAGTTTGACCGGACTGGGCACTGAAGCTTTCTTT. This gives the protein CASSLTGLGTEAFF. The V gene is TRBV28, the J gene TRBJ1-1; no reliable D call. V was shortened by 3 bases and J by 4 bases, with 12 bases between the two germline ends. Germline V CDR1 and CDR2: MDHEN, SYDVKM. The CDR3 covers 14 residues.